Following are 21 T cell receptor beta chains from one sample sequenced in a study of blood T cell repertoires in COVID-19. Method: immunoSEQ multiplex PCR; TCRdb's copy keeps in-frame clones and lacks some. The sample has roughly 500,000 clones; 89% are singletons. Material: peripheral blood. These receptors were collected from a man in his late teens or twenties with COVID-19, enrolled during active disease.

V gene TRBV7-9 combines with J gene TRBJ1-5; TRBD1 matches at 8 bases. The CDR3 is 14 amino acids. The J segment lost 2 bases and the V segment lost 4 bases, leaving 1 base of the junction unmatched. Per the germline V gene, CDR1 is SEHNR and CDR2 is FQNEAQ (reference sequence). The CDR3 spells CASSWGQGNQPQHF. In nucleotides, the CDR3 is TGTGCCAGCAGCTGGGGACAGGGCAATCAGCCCCAGCATTTT.

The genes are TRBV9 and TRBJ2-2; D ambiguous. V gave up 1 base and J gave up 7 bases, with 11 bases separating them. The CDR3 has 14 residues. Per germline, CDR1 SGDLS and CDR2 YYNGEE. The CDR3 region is CASSVQLQDGELFF. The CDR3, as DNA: TGTGCCAGCAGCGTACAACTTCAGGACGGGGAGCTGTTTTTT.

The CDR3 sequence is CASSDGGRGYTF. For the CDR3, the DNA is TGCGCCAGCAGTGACGGGGGGCGAGGCTACACCTTC. The J gene is TRBJ1-2, the V gene TRBV10-2, with a weak D call TRBD1 (6 bases). Per the germline V gene, CDR1 is WSHSY and CDR2 is SAAADI. The V end was cut by 3 bases, the J end by 8 bases, with 10 bases between. CDR3 length: 12 amino acids.

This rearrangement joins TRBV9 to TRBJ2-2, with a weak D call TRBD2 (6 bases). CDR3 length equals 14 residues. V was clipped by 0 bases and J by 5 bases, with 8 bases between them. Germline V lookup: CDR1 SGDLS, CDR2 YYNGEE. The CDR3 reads CASSVGGRTGELFF. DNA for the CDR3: TGTGCCAGCAGCGTAGGGGGGAGGACCGGGGAGCTGTTTTTT.

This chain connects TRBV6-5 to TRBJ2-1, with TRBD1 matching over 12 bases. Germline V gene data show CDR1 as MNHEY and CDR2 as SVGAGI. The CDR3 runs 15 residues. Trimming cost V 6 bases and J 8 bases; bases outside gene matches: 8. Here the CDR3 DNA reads TGTGCCAGCAGCCCCGGGACAGGGGGCATGGATGAGCAGTTCTTC. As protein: CASSPGTGGMDEQFF.

The CDR3 reads CASSGGQVTSTNEKLFF. Written as DNA, the CDR3 is TGTGCCAGCTCGGGGGGACAGGTGACCTCAACTAATGAAAAACTGTTTTTT. V is TRBV18 and J is TRBJ1-4; 8 nucleotides match TRBD1. The CDR3 contains 17 residues. Germline CDR1 reads KGHSH; CDR2 reads LQKENI. Unmatched junction bases numbered 9, after V lost 6 bases and J lost 0 bases. The variable domain in full, with the rest retrieved from reference TRBV18 and TRBJ1-4, is NAGVMQNPRHLVRRRGQEARLRCSPMKGHSHVYWYRQLPEEGLKFMVYLQKENIIDESGMPKERFSAEFPKEGPSILRIQQVVRGDSAAYFCASSGGQVTSTNEKLFFGSGTQLSVL.

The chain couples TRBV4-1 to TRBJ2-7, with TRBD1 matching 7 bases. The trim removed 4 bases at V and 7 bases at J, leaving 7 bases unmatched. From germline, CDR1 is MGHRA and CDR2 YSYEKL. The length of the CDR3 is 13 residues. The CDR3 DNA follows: TGCGCCAGCAGCCTCCGACAGGGCGAAGAGCAGTACTTC. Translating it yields CASSLRQGEEQYF.

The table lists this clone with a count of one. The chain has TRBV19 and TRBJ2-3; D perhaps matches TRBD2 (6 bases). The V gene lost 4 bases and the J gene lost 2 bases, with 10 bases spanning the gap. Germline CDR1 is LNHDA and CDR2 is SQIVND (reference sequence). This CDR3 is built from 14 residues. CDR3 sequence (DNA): TGTGCCAGTAGTAACCTAGCGAACACAGATACGCAGTATTTT. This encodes CASSNLANTDTQYF.

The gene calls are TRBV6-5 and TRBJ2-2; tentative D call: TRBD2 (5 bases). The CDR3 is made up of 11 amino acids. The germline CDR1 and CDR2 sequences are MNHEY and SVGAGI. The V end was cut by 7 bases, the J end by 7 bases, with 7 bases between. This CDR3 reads CASKEVGELFF. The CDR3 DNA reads TGTGCCAGCAAGGAGGTCGGGGAGCTGTTTTTT.

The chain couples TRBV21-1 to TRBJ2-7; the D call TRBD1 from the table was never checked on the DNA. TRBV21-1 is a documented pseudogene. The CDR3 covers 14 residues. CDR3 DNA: TGTGCCAGTAGCCGACCGGGACAGCTTAAAGAGCAGTACTTC. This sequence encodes CASSRPGQLKEQYF.

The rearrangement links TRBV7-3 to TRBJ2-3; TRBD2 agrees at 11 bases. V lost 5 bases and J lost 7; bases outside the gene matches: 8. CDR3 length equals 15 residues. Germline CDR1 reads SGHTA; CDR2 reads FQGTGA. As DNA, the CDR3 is TGTGCCAGCAGCGCCACTAGCGGGAGTGGCAATACGCAGTATTTT. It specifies CASSATSGSGNTQYF.

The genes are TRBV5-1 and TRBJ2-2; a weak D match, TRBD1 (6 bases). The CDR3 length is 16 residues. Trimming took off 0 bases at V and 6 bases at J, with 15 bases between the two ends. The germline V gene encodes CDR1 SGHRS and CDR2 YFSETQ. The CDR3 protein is CASSLGTEGFAGELFF. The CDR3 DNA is TGCGCCAGCAGCTTGGGGACAGAGGGCTTCGCCGGGGAGCTGTTTTTT.

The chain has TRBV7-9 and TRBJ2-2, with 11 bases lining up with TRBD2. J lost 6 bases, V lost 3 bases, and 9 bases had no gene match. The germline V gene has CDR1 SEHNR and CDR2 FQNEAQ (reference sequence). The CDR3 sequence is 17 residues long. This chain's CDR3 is CASSFHISGRVPGELFF. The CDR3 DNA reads TGTGCCAGCAGCTTTCACATTAGCGGGAGGGTTCCCGGGGAGCTGTTTTTT.

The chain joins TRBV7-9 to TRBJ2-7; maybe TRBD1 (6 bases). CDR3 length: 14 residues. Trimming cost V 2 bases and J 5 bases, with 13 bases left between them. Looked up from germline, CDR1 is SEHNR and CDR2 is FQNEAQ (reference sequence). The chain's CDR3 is CASSLTLGGDEQYF. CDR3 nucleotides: TGTGCCAGCAGCTTAACCCTAGGGGGAGACGAGCAGTACTTC.

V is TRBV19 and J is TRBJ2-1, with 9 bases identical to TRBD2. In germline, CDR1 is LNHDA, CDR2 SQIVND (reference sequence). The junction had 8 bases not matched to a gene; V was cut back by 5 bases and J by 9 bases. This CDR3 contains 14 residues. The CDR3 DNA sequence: TGTGCCAGTAGTTCGACTAGCGGAGACAGTGAGCAGTTCTTC. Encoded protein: CASSSTSGDSEQFF.

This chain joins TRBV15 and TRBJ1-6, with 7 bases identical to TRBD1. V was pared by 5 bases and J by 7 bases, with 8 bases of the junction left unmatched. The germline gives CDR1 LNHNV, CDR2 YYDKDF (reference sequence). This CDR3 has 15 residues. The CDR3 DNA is TGTGCCACCAGCGCACAGACAGGGTGGAATTCACCCCTCCACTTT. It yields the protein CATSAQTGWNSPLHF. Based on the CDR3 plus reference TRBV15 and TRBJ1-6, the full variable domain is DAMVIQNPRYQVTQFGKPVTLSCSQTLNHNVMYWYQQKSSQAPKLLFHYYDKDFNNEADTPDNFQSRRPNTSFCFLDIRSPGLGDTAMYLCATSAQTGWNSPLHFGNGTRLTVT.

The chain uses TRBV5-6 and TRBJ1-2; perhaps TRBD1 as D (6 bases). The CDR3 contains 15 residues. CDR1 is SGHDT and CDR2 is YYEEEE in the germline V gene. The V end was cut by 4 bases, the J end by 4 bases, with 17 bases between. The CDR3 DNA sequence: TGTGCCAGCAGCCCTGGACAGTCCGCCTCCTATGGCTACACCTTC. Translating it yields CASSPGQSASYGYTF.

As DNA, the CDR3 is TGTGCCAGCAGTCCCCCGGACCGCCAGGGCACCGGGGAGCTGTTTTTT. This translates into CASSPPDRQGTGELFF. The chain has TRBV27 and TRBJ2-2; possible D gene TRBD1, 5 bases. Deletions cut 5 bases from V and 4 bases from J, with 17 bases between. CDR1 is MNHEY, CDR2 SMNVEV, per germline (reference sequence). CDR3 length equals 16 residues.

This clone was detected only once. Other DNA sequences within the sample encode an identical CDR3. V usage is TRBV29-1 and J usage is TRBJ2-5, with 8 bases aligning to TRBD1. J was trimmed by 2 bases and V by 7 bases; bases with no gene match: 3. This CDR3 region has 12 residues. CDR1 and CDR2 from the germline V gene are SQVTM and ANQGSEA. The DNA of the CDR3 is TGCAGCGCCAACAGGGGGCAAGAGACCCAGTACTTC. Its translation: CSANRGQETQYF. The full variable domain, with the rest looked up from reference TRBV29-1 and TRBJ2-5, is SAVISQKPSRDICQRGTSLTIQCQVDSQVTMMFWYRQQPGQSLTLIATANQGSEATYESGFVIDKFPISRPNLTFSTLTVSNMSPEDSSIYLCSANRGQETQYFGPGTRLLVL.

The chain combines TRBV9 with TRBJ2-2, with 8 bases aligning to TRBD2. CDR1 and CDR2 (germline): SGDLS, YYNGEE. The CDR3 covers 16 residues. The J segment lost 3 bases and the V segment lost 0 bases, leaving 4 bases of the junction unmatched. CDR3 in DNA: TGTGCCAGCAGCGTAGGGATTAGCGGGGACACCGGGGAGCTGTTTTTT. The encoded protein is CASSVGISGDTGELFF.

CDR3 DNA: TGTGCCTGGGGGGGACACAACTACGAGCAGTACTTC. This encodes CAWGGHNYEQYF. The rearrangement links TRBV30 to TRBJ2-7; tentatively, D is TRBD1 (6 bases). The CDR3 has 12 residues. CDR1 GTSNPN and CDR2 SVGIG come from the germline V gene (reference sequence). Trimming shortened V by 5 bases and J by 3 bases, and 11 bases separated the two germline ends.